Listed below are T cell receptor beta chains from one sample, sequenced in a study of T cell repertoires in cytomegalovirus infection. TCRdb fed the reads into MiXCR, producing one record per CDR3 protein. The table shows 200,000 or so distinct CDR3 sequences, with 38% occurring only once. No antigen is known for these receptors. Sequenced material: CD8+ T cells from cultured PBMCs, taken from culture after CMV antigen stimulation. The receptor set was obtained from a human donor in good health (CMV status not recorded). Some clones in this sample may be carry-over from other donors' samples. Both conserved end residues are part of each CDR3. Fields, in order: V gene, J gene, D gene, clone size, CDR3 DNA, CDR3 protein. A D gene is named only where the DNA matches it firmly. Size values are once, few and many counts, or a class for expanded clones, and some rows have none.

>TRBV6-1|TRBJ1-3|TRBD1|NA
TGTGCCAGCATGATCCGGACAGGAAGCACCATATATTTT
CASMIRTGSTIYF
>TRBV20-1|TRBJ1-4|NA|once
TGCAGTGCTAGGGACTATATCCGCGGGGGGACTAATGAAAAACTGTTTTTT
CSARDYIRGGTNEKLFF
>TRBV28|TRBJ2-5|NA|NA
TGTGCCAGCAGCCCACGGAGTCACCCCGTGTGGACCCAGTACTTC
CASSPRSHPVWTQYF
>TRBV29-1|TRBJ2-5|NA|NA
TGCAGCTTCCCCGCCCCCGAGACCCAGTACTTC
CSFPAPETQYF
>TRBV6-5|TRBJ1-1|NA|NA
TGTGCCAGCAGTTACCAGGGTCCACACACTGAAGCTTTCTTT
CASSYQGPHTEAFF
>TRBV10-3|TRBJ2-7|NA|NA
TGTGCCATAGCGCTCGGGGTGCGCAACTACGAGCAGTACTTC
CAIALGVRNYEQYF
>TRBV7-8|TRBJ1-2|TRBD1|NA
TGTGCCAGCAGCTTAGTTAGGGACAGGTTTAACTATGGCTACACCTTC
CASSLVRDRFNYGYTF
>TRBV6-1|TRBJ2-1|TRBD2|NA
TGTGCCAGCAGTGATTCTAGCGGGGGGAGGAATGAGCAGTTCTTC
CASSDSSGGRNEQFF
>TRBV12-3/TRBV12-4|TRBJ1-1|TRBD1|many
TGTGCCAGCAGATCCCGGACAGGGGGGGAGGACACTGAAGCTTTCTTT
CASRSRTGGEDTEAFF
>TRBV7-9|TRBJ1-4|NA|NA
TGTGCCAGCAGCCCAAGGCCCGAGGAGGGTCTCTGGGAAAAACTGTTTTTT
CASSPRPEEGLWEKLFF
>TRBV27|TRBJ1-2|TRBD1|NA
TGTGCCAGCAGTCACAACAGGGGAAACTATGGCTACACCTTC
CASSHNRGNYGYTF
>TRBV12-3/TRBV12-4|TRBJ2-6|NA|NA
TGTGCCAGCGAAAGCTCTGGGGCCAACGTCCTGACTTTC
CASESSGANVLTF
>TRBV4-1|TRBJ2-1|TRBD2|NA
TGCGCCAGCAGCCAAGAACATCCTACTAGCGGCCGGAATGAGCAGTTCTTC
CASSQEHPTSGRNEQFF
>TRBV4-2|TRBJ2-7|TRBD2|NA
TGTGCCAGCAGCCAAGATCTACTAGCGAACTACGAGCAGTACTTC
CASSQDLLANYEQYF
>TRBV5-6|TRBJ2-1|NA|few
TGTGCCAGCAGCCCCTGGGCTAGCGACTACAATGAGCAGTTCTTC
CASSPWASDYNEQFF
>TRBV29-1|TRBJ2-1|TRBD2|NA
TGCAGCGTCGCGGGAGGGCCCCTAGCGGGAGGCTCCTACAATGAGCAGTTCTTC
CSVAGGPLAGGSYNEQFF
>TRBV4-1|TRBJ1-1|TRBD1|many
TGCGCCAGCAGCCACGGACAGGGGCAGGGGAACACTGAAGCTTTCTTT
CASSHGQGQGNTEAFF
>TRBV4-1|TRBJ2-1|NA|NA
TGCGCCAGCAGCCAAACTCGGGATGAGCAGTTCTTC
CASSQTRDEQFF
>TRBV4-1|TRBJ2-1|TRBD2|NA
TGCGCCAGCAGCCAAGGGCGCGGGGAGGGGATCTACAATGAGCAGTTCTTC
CASSQGRGEGIYNEQFF
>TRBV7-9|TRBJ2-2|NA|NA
TGTGCCAGCAGCTTAGCCAGGGGGAACACCGGGGAGCTGTTTTTT
CASSLARGNTGELFF
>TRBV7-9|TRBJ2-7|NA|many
TGTGCCAGCAGCCTGGGACGATACGAGCAGTACTTC
CASSLGRYEQYF
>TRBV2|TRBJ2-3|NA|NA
TGTGCCAGCAGTGGCTTGACTACCGGCACAGATACGCAGTATTTT
CASSGLTTGTDTQYF
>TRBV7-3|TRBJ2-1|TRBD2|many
TGTGCCAGCAGCTTAAGAAGCGGGAGGGCTGCCGTGAATGAGCAGTTCTTC
CASSLRSGRAAVNEQFF
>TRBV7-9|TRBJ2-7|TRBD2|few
TGTGCCAGCAGCCCACTAGCGGGGAGCTCCTACGAGCAGTACTTC
CASSPLAGSSYEQYF
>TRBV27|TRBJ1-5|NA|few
TGTGCCAGCAGTCCTCTTGACAGGAGGGATCAGCCCCAGCATTTT
CASSPLDRRDQPQHF
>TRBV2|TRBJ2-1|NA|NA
TGTGCCAGCAGGGTCGGGGGAAGCTCCTACAATGAGCAGTTCTTC
CASRVGGSSYNEQFF